A selection of T cell receptor beta chains follows, all from one sample in a study of T cell responses to AZD1222 COVID-19 vaccine. Method: immunoSEQ multiplex PCR; TCRdb's copy keeps in-frame clones and lacks some. The sample has approximately 150,000 clones, roughly nine tenths seen once; the top ten hold around 1.2%. Sequenced material: peripheral blood, taken 28 days after the second AZD1222 dose. The receptors originated from an adult who received the AZD1222 COVID-19 vaccine. Each CDR3 is given with its conserved first and last residue. Each record gives: D gene, clone size, V gene, J gene, CDR3 DNA, CDR3 protein. D genes are given only for firm matches. Rows may omit the clone size; those that give it use once, few, many or a size class.

>NA|NA|TRBV7-8|TRBJ2-7
TGTGCCAGCAGCTTACGGGGGCCCGGGTCTGTTTACGAGCAGTACTTC
CASSLRGPGSVYEQYF
>NA|NA|TRBV4-3|TRBJ1-6
TGCGCCAGCAGCCAAGTTAACAGGGAGGAGGTGGGTTCACCCCTCCACTTT
CASSQVNREEVGSPLHF
>NA|NA|TRBV10-2|TRBJ2-2
TGCGCCAGCAGCGACCCCGGGGGCTCCGGCACCGGGGAGCTGTTTTTT
CASSDPGGSGTGELFF
>NA|NA|TRBV10-3|TRBJ1-1
TGTGCCATCAGTGGCTACTTGGGAAATATGAACACTGAAGCTTTCTTT
CAISGYLGNMNTEAFF
>TRBD1|NA|TRBV18|TRBJ1-5
TGTGCCAGCTCTCTGACAGGGGTTGGCAATCAGCCCCAGCATTTT
CASSLTGVGNQPQHF
>TRBD1|NA|TRBV6-4|TRBJ1-1
TGTGCCAGCAGGGTTCGATGGGGGGACAGTGAAGCTTTCTTT
CASRVRWGDSEAFF
>NA|few|TRBV7-9|TRBJ1-1
TGTGCCAGCAGCTCGACAGGGAACACTGAAGCTTTCTTT
CASSSTGNTEAFF
>NA|NA|TRBV11-2|TRBJ1-1
TGTGCCAGCAGCTTAGATCAGGGGAACACTGAAGCTTTCTTT
CASSLDQGNTEAFF
>NA|once|TRBV19|TRBJ2-3
TGTGCCAGTAGTATAGGTTTCATGGCGGGGACTAGCACAGATACGCAGTATTTT
CASSIGFMAGTSTDTQYF
>NA|NA|TRBV5-1|TRBJ1-2
TGCGCCAGCAGCTTGGCCCTGCGGGGTGTGAATGGCTACACCTTC
CASSLALRGVNGYTF
>TRBD2|NA|TRBV25-1|TRBJ2-3
TGTGCCAGCAGTCCCTATATAGCGGGGGCAGATACGCAGTATTTT
CASSPYIAGADTQYF
>NA|NA|TRBV3-1/TRBV3-2|TRBJ2-1
TGTGCCAGCAGCCAAGATTCCGTGGCCTACAATGAGCAGTTCTTC
CASSQDSVAYNEQFF
>NA|NA|TRBV27|TRBJ2-7
TGTGCCAGCAGTCCCGCGGGACGGGACCGTCCGAGCTCCTACGAGCAGTACTTC
CASSPAGRDRPSSYEQYF
>NA|NA|TRBV11-2|TRBJ2-5
TGTGCCAGCAGCCGCACAACTAGAGAAGAGACCCAGTACTTC
CASSRTTREETQYF
>NA|NA|TRBV5-6|TRBJ1-5
TGTGCCAGCAGCTTGTTAAATCAGCCCCAGCATTTT
CASSLLNQPQHF
>NA|NA|TRBV19|TRBJ1-2
TGTGCCAGTAGCAGGGTTGCTTATGGCTACACCTTC
CASSRVAYGYTF
>NA|NA|TRBV20-1|TRBJ1-5
TGCAGTGCTGTACGGCCCCAGCATTTT
CSAVRPQHF
>TRBD1|NA|TRBV5-1|TRBJ2-7
TGCGCCAGCAGCGACGCCCCGGGACAGGGGGCGTACGAGCAGTACTTC
CASSDAPGQGAYEQYF
>NA|NA|TRBV7-9|TRBJ2-7
TGTGCCAGCAGCTCCCGAGGTGAGCAGTACTTC
CASSSRGEQYF
>NA|once|TRBV28|TRBJ2-2
TGTGCCAGCAGTTCTCCGGACCGGGGCACCGGGGAGCTGTTTTTT
CASSSPDRGTGELFF
>NA|NA|TRBV20-1|TRBJ1-2
TGCAGTGCTACCCGGTACACCTTC
CSATRYTF
>NA|NA|TRBV11-3|TRBJ2-1
TGTGCCAGCAGCTTAGATATTAGGCGGGATGAGCAGTTCTTC
CASSLDIRRDEQFF
>NA|NA|TRBV9|TRBJ2-1
TGTGCCAGCAGCCAGGGTGCGGTCTCCTACAATGAGCAGTTCTTC
CASSQGAVSYNEQFF
>NA|NA|TRBV28|TRBJ1-6
TGTGCCAGCAGTTTATCTCTGGGGTTGGGCTCCTATAATTCACCCCTCCACTTT
CASSLSLGLGSYNSPLHF
>NA|NA|TRBV7-8|TRBJ2-6
TGTGCCAGCAGCTTTATCAGGGCTGGGGCCAACGTCCTGACTTTC
CASSFIRAGANVLTF
>NA|NA|TRBV18|TRBJ1-1
TGTGCCAGCTCACCACCAGGGGAGAGGACTGAAGCTTTCTTT
CASSPPGERTEAFF
>TRBD2|NA|TRBV5-1|TRBJ2-3
TGCGCCAGCAGCCCCAGACTAGCAGGAGATACGCAGTATTTT
CASSPRLAGDTQYF
>NA|NA|TRBV3-1/TRBV3-2|TRBJ2-7
TGTGCCAGCAGCCAAGATTCTGGGTCGGGGTGGTTAGCCTACGAGCAGTACTTC
CASSQDSGSGWLAYEQYF
>TRBD2|NA|TRBV9|TRBJ2-5
TGTGCCAGCAGCGTTAGCGGGGTGCAAGAGACCCAGTACTTC
CASSVSGVQETQYF
>NA|few|TRBV19|TRBJ2-7
TGTGCCAGTAGTACGGCAGCTTCCTACGAGCAGTACTTC
CASSTAASYEQYF
>NA|NA|TRBV19|TRBJ1-5
TGTGCCAGTAGTATTCGCGACGAAGGTCAGCCCCAGCATTTT
CASSIRDEGQPQHF
>NA|NA|TRBV28|TRBJ2-1
TGTGCCAGCAGTTTGCCCGGAAGCTCCTACAATGAGCAGTTCTTC
CASSLPGSSYNEQFF
>NA|NA|TRBV7-2|TRBJ1-5
TGTGCCAGCAGCTCCGGCTGGGGTTCAGGGCAGCCCCAGCATTTT
CASSSGWGSGQPQHF
>TRBD1|NA|TRBV19|TRBJ1-1
TGTGCCAGTAGTGACAGGGGGCCTGAAGCTTTCTTT
CASSDRGPEAFF
>NA|NA|TRBV29-1|TRBJ2-3
TGCAGCGTTGATGGGCAGGGGGGTTCGGATACGCAGTATTTT
CSVDGQGGSDTQYF
>TRBD1|NA|TRBV5-8|TRBJ1-1
TGTGCCAGCAGCGCGACAGGGATTGAAGCTTTCTTT
CASSATGIEAFF
>TRBD1|NA|TRBV2|TRBJ1-1
TGTGCCAGAGACAGGGAGCACACTGAAGCTTTCTTT
CARDREHTEAFF
>NA|NA|TRBV10-3|TRBJ2-5
TGTGCCATCAGTGTTCAAGGAGGGCAGCAAGAGACCCAGTACTTC
CAISVQGGQQETQYF
>NA|NA|TRBV19|TRBJ2-7
TGTGCCAGTAGCCACCCCGGGATGACTATATACGAGCAGTACTTC
CASSHPGMTIYEQYF
>TRBD2|NA|TRBV6-4|TRBJ2-5
TGTGCCAGCAGTGAGAGTAGCGGGAGCCAAGAGACCCAGTACTTC
CASSESSGSQETQYF
>TRBD2|NA|TRBV5-4|TRBJ2-1
TGTGCCAGCAGCTTACAGGGACTAGCGGGAAAGGATGAGCAGTTCTTC
CASSLQGLAGKDEQFF
>TRBD2|NA|TRBV14|TRBJ2-7
TGTGCCAGCAGCCGAAGCGGGGCCTACTACGAGCAGTACTTC
CASSRSGAYYEQYF
>NA|few|TRBV18|TRBJ2-1
TGTGCCAGCTCACCCGGCGAAACCTACAATGAGCAGTTCTTC
CASSPGETYNEQFF
>NA|NA|TRBV27|TRBJ1-3
TGTGCCAGCAGTTTGAGGAGGGAACATGGAAACACCATATATTTT
CASSLRREHGNTIYF
>NA|NA|TRBV11-2|TRBJ1-1
TGTGCCAGCAGCTTAGATGGAGGGGTCCACACTGAAGCTTTCTTT
CASSLDGGVHTEAFF
>NA|NA|TRBV9|TRBJ2-7
TGTGCCAGCAGCGCCGACGAGTCGCAGCAGTACTTC
CASSADESQQYF
>NA|NA|TRBV7-9|TRBJ1-1
TGTGCCAGCAGCGCAACAGGGAACACTGAAGCTTTCTTT
CASSATGNTEAFF
>TRBD2|NA|TRBV7-2|TRBJ2-1
TGTGCCAGCAGCCATTATAGACTAGCGGGTCTGTACAATGAGCAGTTCTTC
CASSHYRLAGLYNEQFF
>NA|NA|TRBV5-1|TRBJ1-4
TGCGCCAGCAAGAGGGGTGCGGACTTCAATGAAAAACTGTTTTTT
CASKRGADFNEKLFF
>TRBD2|NA|TRBV4-1|TRBJ2-3
TGCGCCAGCAGCCGCTCGGGACTAGCGGGAGGTGGCACAGATACGCAGTATTTT
CASSRSGLAGGGTDTQYF
>TRBD1|NA|TRBV19|TRBJ2-5
TGTGCCAGTAGTATAAGGGGGCTGAAGTGGGGTAAGGGAGAAGAGACCCAGTACTTC
CASSIRGLKWGKGEETQYF
>TRBD1|NA|TRBV12-3/TRBV12-4|TRBJ1-1
TGTGCCAGCAGTTTCCCCTCGACAGGGGCTTTCTTT
CASSFPSTGAFF
>NA|NA|TRBV19|TRBJ2-7
TGTGCCAGTAGTAAAGGACAGAACCTCTACGAGCAGTACTTC
CASSKGQNLYEQYF
>NA|NA|TRBV7-9|TRBJ1-1
TGTGCCACCCATGGACCCCGGGGCTTGAACACTGAAGCTTTCTTT
CATHGPRGLNTEAFF
>NA|once|TRBV14|TRBJ1-2
TGTGCCAGCAGCCAGCACGGGACACTCTATGGCTACACCTTC
CASSQHGTLYGYTF
>TRBD1|once|TRBV28|TRBJ2-7
TGTGCCAGCAGTTCCTCCCGACAGGGCTACGAGCAGTACTTC
CASSSSRQGYEQYF
>NA|NA|TRBV6-1|TRBJ1-2
TGTGCCAGCAGTGAAGACTCCCTTACGACCGACACCTTC
CASSEDSLTTDTF
>NA|NA|TRBV27|TRBJ2-6
TGTGCCAGCAGTAAGGATTCGGCCGGGGCCAACGTCCTGACTTTC
CASSKDSAGANVLTF
>TRBD2|NA|TRBV25-1|TRBJ2-1
TGTGCCAGCAGTGATCCGTGGGGACTAGCGGGAGAAGTGAAGTTCTTC
CASSDPWGLAGEVKFF
>TRBD2|once|TRBV28|TRBJ2-3
TGTGCCAGCAGCCCATACGGGACTAGCGGGAGGGCCGGTACAGATACGCAGTATTTT
CASSPYGTSGRAGTDTQYF